This T cell receptor beta chain was retrieved from a study of T cells after yellow fever vaccination. Study-level points and caveats: A small proportion of clonotypes was detected in both the CD4 and CD8 compartments.

Template switching with 5'RACE generated the TCR cDNA and added a universal primer site and UMIs. MiXCR, applied by TCRdb to the 5' RACE reads, yields one record per CDR3 protein. The sample consists of 200,000 to 250,000 distinct CDR3 sequences, approximately 3% of them appearing once. This clonotype was detected ten times or more. Its matching antigen is unknown. This CDR3 is built from 15 residues. V was trimmed by 4 bases and J by 3 bases, leaving 15 bases between them. Germline CDR1 and CDR2: SGHTA and FQGNSA. The input for sequencing was CD4+ T cells sorted from PBMCs, taken 10 days after the yellow fever booster vaccination. The chain carries TRBV7-2 and TRBJ1-1; a possible D gene is TRBD1 (5 bases). The receptor's source is a man between 18 and 35 years old who received the YFV17D yellow fever vaccine. The CDR3 reads CASSWTGPSHTEAFF. Written as DNA, the CDR3 is TGTGCCAGCAGCTGGACGGGACCTAGCCACACTGAAGCTTTCTTT.